The 27 T cell receptor beta chains given below trace back to one sample, sequenced in a study of blood T cell repertoires in COVID-19. This table comes from immunoSEQ multiplex PCR, and its TCRdb copy is limited to in-frame clones, with some not included. The table lists about 160,000 clones, roughly nine tenths of them singletons. What was sequenced was peripheral blood. These receptors all stem from a man aged 55 to 69 with active or convalescent COVID-19.

The J gene is TRBJ2-1, the V gene TRBV7-6; no definite D call. The CDR3 is 11 amino acids. CDR1 SGHVS and CDR2 FNYEAQ come from the germline V gene. Trimming took 5 bases from V and 4 from J, leaving 3 bases between them. The CDR3 DNA reads as TGTGCCAGCAGCCGTTACAATGAGCAGTTCTTC. Protein sequence: CASSRYNEQFF.

J is TRBJ2-3 and V is TRBV28, with TRBD2 identical over 10 bases. This CDR3 is built from 15 residues. Germline lookup yields CDR1 MDHEN and CDR2 SYDVKM. V lost 5 bases to trimming and J lost 4 bases; unmatched junction nucleotides: 6. This CDR3 is CASSLPGLASDTQYF. CDR3 coding DNA: TGTGCCAGCAGTCTTCCGGGACTAGCGTCAGATACGCAGTATTTT.

The rearrangement links TRBV7-9 to TRBJ1-2; 9 bases are a match to TRBD1. This CDR3 is built from 13 residues. After removal of 1 base from V and 14 bases from J, the junction contained 8 bases not matched to a gene. In germline, CDR1 is SEHNR, CDR2 FQNEAQ (reference sequence). The CDR3 sequence is CASSLGLWTGVTF. The CDR3, as DNA: TGTGCCAGCAGCTTAGGTCTGTGGACAGGGGTAACCTTC. Supplemented by reference TRBV7-9 and TRBJ1-2, the full variable domain reads DTGVSQNPRHKITKRGQNVTFRCDPISEHNRLYWYRQTLGQGPEFLTYFQNEAQLEKSRLLSDRFSAERPKGSFSTLEIQRTEQGDSAMYLCASSLGLWTGVTFGSGTRLTVV.

The chain carries TRBV7-9 and TRBJ1-1; tentative D call: TRBD1 (5 bases). Trimming removed 5 bases at V and 0 bases at J, with 10 bases between. Germline V CDR1 and CDR2: SEHNR, FQNEAQ (reference sequence). This CDR3 contains 14 residues. This chain's CDR3 is CASSIWTMNTEAFF. DNA of the CDR3: TGTGCCAGCAGCATTTGGACAATGAACACTGAAGCTTTCTTT.

The J gene is TRBJ2-7, the V gene TRBV15, with 7 bases aligning to TRBD1. The CDR3 runs to 12 residues. V lost 8 bases, J lost 3 bases, and 4 bases stayed unmatched. Per the germline V gene, CDR1 is LNHNV and CDR2 is YYDKDF (reference sequence). This CDR3 is CATGRDSYEQYF. CDR3 bases: TGTGCCACCGGCCGGGACAGCTACGAGCAGTACTTC.

V usage is TRBV19 and J usage is TRBJ2-5, with 8 bases fitting TRBD1. The CDR3 length is 15 residues. V shed 6 bases and J 5 bases; nucleotides not matched to a gene: 11. Looked up from germline, CDR1 is LNHDA and CDR2 is SQIVND (reference sequence). CDR3 nucleotide sequence: TGTGCCAGTAGCCGCCAGGGGGCGAGTTTGGAGACCCAGTACTTC. Translation: CASSRQGASLETQYF.

The rearrangement joins TRBV18 to TRBJ2-7, with D perhaps TRBD2 (5 bases). Germline V gives CDR1 KGHSH, CDR2 LQKENI. The V end was cut by 3 bases, the J end by 2 bases, with 14 bases between. The CDR3 is 15 amino acids. In nucleotides, the CDR3 is TGTGCCAGCTCACCCGATAGCGTTCTCACCTACGAGCAGTACTTC. Amino acid sequence: CASSPDSVLTYEQYF.

The rearrangement joins TRBV6-5 to TRBJ1-3, with D possibly being TRBD1 (5 bases). Germline V lookup: CDR1 MNHEY, CDR2 SVGAGI. V lost 0 bases and J 6 bases, leaving 12 bases between the germline ends. The CDR3 runs to 15 residues. The CDR3 here is CASSYSLRDINTIYF. The CDR3 DNA reads TGTGCCAGCAGTTACTCCCTCAGGGATATAAACACCATATATTTT.

The chain is built from TRBV10-3 and TRBJ1-5, with D maybe TRBD1 (5 bases). The V gene lost 8 bases and the J gene lost 7 bases, with 12 bases spanning the gap. This CDR3 has 12 amino acids. From germline, CDR1 is ENHRY and CDR2 SYGVKD. CDR3 sequence: CAIGTGEQPQHF. The CDR3 DNA sequence: TGTGCCATCGGTACAGGCGAACAGCCCCAGCATTTT.

This rearrangement joins TRBV30 to TRBJ2-3; no clear D gene. Deletions cut 3 bases from V and 2 bases from J, with 12 bases between. This CDR3 has 14 residues. CDR1 is GTSNPN and CDR2 is SVGIG in the germline V gene (reference sequence). The CDR3 nucleotides are TGTGCCTGGAGACCTACCGTCTACACAGATACGCAGTATTTT. Translated, it gives CAWRPTVYTDTQYF.

V usage is TRBV11-1 and J usage is TRBJ1-5, with TRBD1 matching 11 bases. The CDR3 loop spans 17 amino acids. V was pared by 0 bases and J by 3 bases, with 4 bases of the junction left unmatched. CDR1 and CDR2 (germline): SGHAT, FQDESV (reference sequence). The CDR3: CASSLAGTGGFNQPQHF. The CDR3 nucleotides read TGTGCCAGCAGCTTAGCGGGGACAGGGGGGTTCAATCAGCCCCAGCATTTT.

This clone has just a few counts. The CDR3 DNA reads as TGTGCCAGCAGCTTAGATATAGGGGTTGGAAACACCATATATTTT. It is translated as CASSLDIGVGNTIYF. The chain has TRBV7-2 and TRBJ1-3; D may be TRBD1 (5 bases). Germline lookup yields CDR1 SGHTA and CDR2 FQGNSA. V lost 1 base and J 3 bases, leaving 10 bases between the germline ends. The CDR3 runs 15 residues.

The rearrangement joins TRBV3-1 (or the pseudogene TRBV3-2) to TRBJ2-7; 9 nucleotides line up with TRBD2. CDR1 and CDR2 (germline): LGHDT, YNNKEL (reference sequence). Losses at the gene ends were 3 bases for V and 3 bases for J; bases not matched to a gene: 6. This CDR3 comprises 15 residues. The CDR3 loop reads CASSQMRTSDYEQYF. The CDR3 DNA is TGTGCCAGCAGCCAGATGAGGACTAGCGACTACGAGCAGTACTTC.

Turning to this clone: A junction boundary mismatches the germline segment, possibly from a read error. V and J are TRBV6-5 and TRBJ1-5; possible D gene TRBD1, 6 bases. CDR3 size: 15 residues. Germline loops: CDR1 MNHEY, CDR2 SVGAGI. This CDR3 is CASSYSARGKQPQHF. In nucleotides, the CDR3 is TGTGCCAGCAGTTACTCTGCCAGGGGCAAGCAGCCCCAGCATTTT.

J is TRBJ1-2 and V is TRBV6-1; D is undetermined. V lost 3 bases and J lost 2, with 13 bases in between. The CDR3 length is 15 residues. Germline V gene lookup returns CDR1 MNHNS and CDR2 SASEGT. The CDR3 bases are TGTGCCAGCAGTGATTTCAGTGAATTAAACTATGGCTACACCTTC. Translating gives CASSDFSELNYGYTF.

The J gene is TRBJ1-6, the V gene TRBV5-6; 9 nucleotides line up with TRBD1. After removal of 3 bases from V and 7 bases from J, the junction contained 2 bases not matched to a gene. Germline V lookup: CDR1 SGHDT, CDR2 YYEEEE. The CDR3 extends over 14 amino acids. The CDR3 loop reads CASSSTGGNSPLHF. CDR3 in DNA: TGTGCCAGCAGCTCGACAGGGGGGAATTCACCCCTCCACTTT.

This chain joins TRBV3-1 (or the pseudogene TRBV3-2) and TRBJ1-2, with TRBD1 matching 9 bases. V lost 2 bases, J lost 1 base, and 2 bases stayed unmatched. CDR1 is LGHDT and CDR2 is YNNKEL in the germline V gene (reference sequence). The CDR3 runs 15 residues. CDR3 protein: CASSQWTGVNYGYTF. The CDR3 DNA sequence: TGTGCCAGCAGCCAATGGACAGGGGTTAACTATGGCTACACCTTC.

The chain uses TRBV3-1 (or the pseudogene TRBV3-2) and TRBJ1-1; the D gene is possibly TRBD1 (5 bases). The CDR3 spans 14 residues. CDR1 LGHDT and CDR2 YNNKEL come from the germline V gene (reference sequence). V lost 2 bases and J lost 1, with 8 bases in between. CDR3 in amino acids: CASSQPGGNTEAFF. CDR3 bases: TGTGCCAGCAGCCAACCCGGGGGGAACACTGAAGCTTTCTTT.

The chain recombines TRBV27 with TRBJ2-5; 8 bases fit TRBD1. V trimming: 6 bases; J trimming: 5 bases; junction bases outside the gene matches: 8. The germline gives CDR1 MNHEY, CDR2 SMNVEV (reference sequence). This CDR3 has 14 amino acids. CDR3 coding DNA: TGTGCCAGCAGAGCCCAGGGGGCTGGGGAGACCCAGTACTTC. It codes for CASRAQGAGETQYF.

The chain combines TRBV5-1 with TRBJ2-1; a possible D gene is TRBD2 (5 bases). The germline V gene encodes CDR1 SGHRS and CDR2 YFSETQ. This CDR3 is 16 amino acids long. Trimming removed 4 bases from V and 0 bases from J, with 14 bases in between. CDR3 in DNA: TGCGCCAGCAGCACTCCTAGCAGTTTCTCCTACAATGAGCAGTTCTTC. This translates into CASSTPSSFSYNEQFF.

Here the CDR3 reads CATRRLAGGFEQYF. DNA for the CDR3: TGTGCCACCAGAAGACTAGCGGGAGGGTTCGAGCAGTACTTC. The chain recombines TRBV15 with TRBJ2-7; TRBD2 matches 14 bases. CDR1 and CDR2 (germline): LNHNV, YYDKDF (reference sequence). Losses at the gene ends were 6 bases for V and 6 bases for J; bases not matched to a gene: 4. The CDR3 totals 14 residues.

This chain joins TRBV9 and TRBJ1-6; D gene ambiguous. Germline CDR1 SGDLS, CDR2 YYNGEE. CDR3 length: 15 residues. Between the trimmed V and J ends, which lost 3 bases and 4 bases, there was a span of 11 bases. The CDR3 loop reads CASSADKTYNSPLHF. CDR3 coding DNA: TGTGCCAGCAGCGCCGACAAGACATATAATTCACCCCTCCACTTT.

V usage is TRBV4-2 and J usage is TRBJ2-2; 7 bases line up with TRBD1. CDR1 is LGHNA, CDR2 YNFKEQ, per germline. Trimming cost V 4 bases and J 7 bases; bases outside gene matches: 18. The CDR3 runs 18 residues. CDR3 loop: CASSPIVRGGEYGGELFF. The DNA of the CDR3 is TGTGCCAGCAGCCCAATCGTGAGAGGGGGCGAGTACGGCGGGGAGCTGTTTTTT.

This chain joins TRBV6-5 and TRBJ2-7, with TRBD1 matching over 7 bases. The CDR3 spans 13 residues. The germline CDR1 and CDR2 sequences are MNHEY and SVGAGI. Germline trimming cut 11 bases from V and 4 bases from J; bases unmatched to any gene: 11. The CDR3 region has the DNA TGTGCCGCTTCATTGGGACAGCCATACGAGCAGTACTTC. It yields the protein CAASLGQPYEQYF.

The chain joins TRBV28 to TRBJ2-5; perhaps TRBD1 as D (7 bases). CDR3 length equals 14 residues. The germline V gene encodes CDR1 MDHEN and CDR2 SYDVKM. V shed 5 bases and J shed 5 bases, with 15 bases lying between them. CDR3 DNA: TGTGCCAGCAGTACTGGAGGGGGCGGGGAGACCCAGTACTTC. Translation gives CASSTGGGGETQYF.

The chain uses TRBV10-3 and TRBJ1-1; D unresolved. CDR1 and CDR2 from the germline V gene are ENHRY and SYGVKD. There are 14 residues in the CDR3. The ends were cut back, 6 bases at V and 5 bases at J, with 16 bases in the middle. CDR3 region: CAIRTSGIGTEAFF. The DNA of the CDR3 is TGTGCCATCAGGACCTCGGGGATCGGAACTGAAGCTTTCTTT.

This clone appeared a single time. This chain connects TRBV6-5 to TRBJ2-5, with 8 positions matching TRBD1. The germline CDR1 and CDR2 sequences are MNHEY and SVGAGI. V shed 5 bases and J 5 bases; nucleotides not matched to a gene: 10. This CDR3 is 15 amino acids long. CDR3 in amino acids: CASSPTGGLWETQYF. CDR3 coding DNA: TGTGCCAGCAGTCCTACAGGGGGGTTGTGGGAGACCCAGTACTTC.